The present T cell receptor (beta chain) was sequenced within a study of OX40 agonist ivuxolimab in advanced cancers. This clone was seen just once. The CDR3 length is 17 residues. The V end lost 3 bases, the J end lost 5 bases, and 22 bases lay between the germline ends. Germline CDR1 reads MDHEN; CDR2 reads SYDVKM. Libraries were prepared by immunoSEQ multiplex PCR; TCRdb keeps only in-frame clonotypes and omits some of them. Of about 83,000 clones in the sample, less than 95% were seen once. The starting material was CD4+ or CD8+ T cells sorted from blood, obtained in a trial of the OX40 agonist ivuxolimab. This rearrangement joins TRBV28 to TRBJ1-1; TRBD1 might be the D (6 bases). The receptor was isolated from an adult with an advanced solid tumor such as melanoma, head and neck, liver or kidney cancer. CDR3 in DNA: TGTGCCAGCAGTTTGTCCTCGGTAGACAGGTTGATGACTGAAGCTTTCTTT. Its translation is CASSLSSVDRLMTEAFF.